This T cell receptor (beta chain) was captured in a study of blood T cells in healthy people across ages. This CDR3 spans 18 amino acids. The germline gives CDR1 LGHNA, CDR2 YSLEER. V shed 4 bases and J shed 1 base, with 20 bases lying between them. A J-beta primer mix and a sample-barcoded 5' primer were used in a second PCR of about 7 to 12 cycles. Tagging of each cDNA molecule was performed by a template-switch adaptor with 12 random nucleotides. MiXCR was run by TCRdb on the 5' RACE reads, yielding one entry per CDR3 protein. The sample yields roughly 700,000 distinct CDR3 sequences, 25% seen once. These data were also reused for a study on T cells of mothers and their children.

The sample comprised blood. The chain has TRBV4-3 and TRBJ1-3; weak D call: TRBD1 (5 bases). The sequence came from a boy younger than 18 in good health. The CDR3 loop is CASSPGTGLEGSGNTIYF. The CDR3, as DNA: TGCGCCAGCAGCCCCGGGACCGGCCTGGAGGGTTCTGGAAACACCATATATTTT.